This TCR beta chain was identified during a study of blood T cell repertoires in COVID-19. Study-wide background: The samples span acute and convalescent COVID-19 from the United States, Italy and Spain.

Repertoires were generated with immunoSEQ multiplex PCR, while TCRdb's copy carries only in-frame clones and drops some. This sample yields some 350,000 clones, of which roughly 86% are seen a single time; about 3% belongs to the top ten. The CDR3 runs to 15 residues. CDR1 and CDR2 (germline): MGHDK, SYGVNS. After removal of 4 bases from V and 5 bases from J, the junction contained 7 bases not matched to a gene. The chain is built from TRBV25-1 and TRBJ2-5; 10 bases match TRBD2. The source is a human donor in a cohort sampled during active COVID-19. The sample comprised peripheral blood. The CDR3 sequence: CASSVAGGQRETQYF. CDR3 bases: TGTGCCAGCAGTGTAGCGGGAGGTCAGCGGGAGACCCAGTACTTC.